There are many counts of the clone carrying this T cell receptor (beta chain). Its antigen is currently unknown. The investigators amplified TCR beta CDR3 regions from RNA transcripts. Researchers ran a first-round RT-PCR on the TCR CDR3 using the HTBI primer set. TCRdb analysed the multiplex PCR reads with MiXCR anew, one entry per CDR3 protein. Here the sample spans 660,000 or so distinct CDR3 sequences, roughly 46% being singletons. The V end was cut by 3 bases, the J end by 3 bases, with 14 bases between. From germline, CDR1 is SGHTA and CDR2 FQGNSA. CDR3 length: 15 amino acids. The sample belongs to a study of T cells in Graves' hyperthyroidism and ophthalmopathy. Diagnosis relied on clinical symptoms, serum thyroxine and TRAb, thyroid ultrasound and orbital computed tomography. Study findings and constraints: Peripheral blood also featured most of the thyroid clonotypes expanded above 0.001.

This TCR was recovered from an adult man with Graves' disease, either hyperthyroidism or ophthalmopathy (not recorded which). This rearrangement joins TRBV7-2 to TRBJ2-5; TRBD2 is a possible D gene (7 bases). The source material was peripheral blood or thyroid tissue (not recorded which). The CDR3 DNA reads TGTGCCAGCAGCTTTATCCGGGGGGCCGAAGAGACCCAGTACTTC. Residues: CASSFIRGAEETQYF.